The next 22 T cell receptor beta chains were all read from a single sample in a study of control samples from healthy donors and cancer patients. Data came from immunoSEQ multiplex PCR; TCRdb stores just in-frame clones and leaves some out. The sample holds almost 40,000 clones, 80% to 90% seen once. The source material was PBMCs. These receptors came from a woman in her fifties or sixties with lung cancer.

The chain combines TRBV19 with TRBJ2-7; D gene uncertain. V was trimmed by 5 bases and J by 0 bases, leaving 5 bases between them. Germline CDR1 is LNHDA and CDR2 is SQIVND (reference sequence). The CDR3 totals 12 residues. The CDR3 nucleotides are TGTGCCAGTAGTTTCGGCTCCTACGAGCAGTACTTC. It specifies CASSFGSYEQYF.

The V gene is TRBV5-1, the J gene TRBJ1-3; D gene unclear. There are 15 residues in the CDR3. Trimming cost V 8 bases and J 2 bases, with 17 bases left between them. In germline, CDR1 is SGHRS, CDR2 YFSETQ. CDR3 bases: TGCGCCAGGGAGGCAAGCGGCGGCGCTGGAAACACCATATATTTT. Translation: CAREASGGAGNTIYF.

The chain links TRBV3-1 (or the pseudogene TRBV3-2) to TRBJ1-1, with D perhaps matching TRBD1 (6 bases). CDR1 is LGHDT and CDR2 is YNNKEL in the germline V gene (reference sequence). CDR3 size: 13 residues. Trimming removed 6 bases at V and 1 base at J, with 9 bases between. CDR3 coding DNA: TGTGCCAGCAGTCCACAGGGGAACACTGAAGCTTTCTTT. As protein: CASSPQGNTEAFF.

This clone was observed a single time. The chain combines TRBV28 with TRBJ1-3; D is possibly TRBD1 (5 bases). V gave up 4 bases and J gave up 3 bases, with 13 bases separating them. CDR3 length: 15 residues. Germline V gives CDR1 MDHEN, CDR2 SYDVKM. As DNA, the CDR3 is TGTGCCAGCAGTTGGGCGGGACGCTTTGGAAACACCATATATTTT. Its translation: CASSWAGRFGNTIYF.

A few counts support this clone. The J gene is TRBJ1-4, the V gene TRBV5-1; 7 positions agree with TRBD1. CDR1 SGHRS and CDR2 YFSETQ come from the germline V gene. CDR3 length: 14 residues. J lost 8 bases, V lost 4 bases, and 8 bases had no gene match. Written as DNA, the CDR3 is TGCGCCAGCAGCACGGGACAGAGGTCGGAAAAACTGTTTTTT. Amino acid sequence: CASSTGQRSEKLFF.

This chain links TRBV27 with TRBJ2-1; D perhaps matches TRBD1 (6 bases). V gave up 3 bases and J gave up 5 bases, with 8 bases separating them. Looked up from germline, CDR1 is MNHEY and CDR2 is SMNVEV (reference sequence). CDR3 size: 13 residues. This CDR3 reads CASSFGQNNEQFF. In DNA, the CDR3 is TGTGCCAGCAGTTTTGGACAGAACAATGAGCAGTTCTTC.

The chain uses TRBV29-1 and TRBJ2-1; 9 bases align to TRBD2. The J segment lost 0 bases and the V segment lost 5 bases, leaving 8 bases of the junction unmatched. CDR3 length: 16 residues. Germline lookup yields CDR1 SQVTM and CDR2 ANQGSEA. CDR3 bases: TGCAGCGTTTCGACTAGCGGAATAAGCTCCTACAATGAGCAGTTCTTC. Its translation: CSVSTSGISSYNEQFF.

This chain connects TRBV9 to TRBJ2-5; D remains ambiguous. Trimming stripped 4 bases from V and 4 bases from J, with 8 bases between. CDR1 SGDLS and CDR2 YYNGEE come from the germline V gene. The CDR3 length is 12 residues. The CDR3 bases are TGTGCCAGCAGCCCCCGAAGAGAGACCCAGTACTTC. This encodes CASSPRRETQYF.

The chain carries TRBV2 and TRBJ2-7; TRBD2 matches at 10 bases. V shed 5 bases, J shed 3 bases, and the junction held 7 bases outside the gene matches. The CDR3 is 15 residues long. CDR1 is SNHLY and CDR2 is FYNNEI in the germline V gene. The CDR3 loop is CASSSLAGESYEQYF. In nucleotides, the CDR3 is TGTGCCAGCAGTAGTCTAGCGGGAGAAAGCTACGAGCAGTACTTC. The variable domain in full, with the rest retrieved from reference TRBV2 and TRBJ2-7, is EPEVTQTPSHQVTQMGQEVILRCVPISNHLYFYWYRQILGQKVEFLVSFYNNEISEKSEIFDDQFSVERPDGSNFTLKIRSTKLEDSAMYFCASSSLAGESYEQYFGPGTRLTVT.

The V and J genes are TRBV9 and TRBJ2-3, with 9 nucleotides matching TRBD2. The CDR3 is made up of 14 amino acids. The germline V gene encodes CDR1 SGDLS and CDR2 YYNGEE. The ends lost 5 bases at V and 4 bases at J; junction bases unmatched: 5. CDR3 amino acids: CASSASGVADTQYF. The CDR3 DNA reads TGTGCCAGCAGTGCTAGCGGGGTCGCAGATACGCAGTATTTT.

The chain carries TRBV10-3 and TRBJ1-3; 7 positions agree with TRBD1. The germline gives CDR1 ENHRY, CDR2 SYGVKD. The length of the CDR3 is 16 residues. V shed 10 bases, J shed 2 bases, and the junction held 14 bases outside the gene matches. The CDR3 nucleotides are TGTGCCACGGCTTTTCCGGGACAGAAGACTGGAAACACCATATATTTT. Amino acid sequence: CATAFPGQKTGNTIYF.

The chain employs TRBV6-5 and TRBJ1-1, with D uncertain. V lost 7 bases to trimming and J lost 4 bases, with 7 bases between them. Looked up from germline, CDR1 is MNHEY and CDR2 is SVGAGI. The CDR3 contains 11 residues. The CDR3 region has the DNA TGTGCCAGCAAGTCGGTCACTGAAGCTTTCTTT. Its translation is CASKSVTEAFF.

The chain carries TRBV18 and TRBJ2-1; D may be TRBD1 or TRBD2 (5 bases each). The V gene lost 0 bases and the J gene lost 4 bases, with 10 bases spanning the gap. The CDR3 totals 15 residues. Germline lookup yields CDR1 KGHSH and CDR2 LQKENI. The CDR3 is CASSPPGRLYNEQFF. CDR3 nucleotide sequence: TGTGCCAGCTCACCACCGGGACGCTTATACAATGAGCAGTTCTTC.

The chain joins TRBV19 to TRBJ1-1, with unresolved D. This CDR3 spans 12 amino acids. CDR1 is LNHDA and CDR2 is SQIVND in the germline V gene (reference sequence). Trimming pared 7 bases from V and 4 bases from J, leaving 10 bases between. CDR3 DNA: TGTGCCAGTAAGCGGGAAAGCACTGAAGCTTTCTTT. It yields the protein CASKRESTEAFF.

The chain is built from TRBV20-1 and TRBJ2-5; TRBD1 aligns across 7 bases. This CDR3 region has 14 residues. V shed 3 bases and J 0 bases; nucleotides not matched to a gene: 4. Germline V gene data show CDR1 as DFQATT and CDR2 as SNEGSKA (reference sequence). The CDR3 nucleotides are TGCAGTGCTAGTCCTACAGGGGACCAAGAGACCCAGTACTTC. Protein: CSASPTGDQETQYF.

The chain links TRBV5-6 to TRBJ1-2; weak D call: TRBD1 (6 bases). This CDR3 spans 17 amino acids. Germline CDR1 and CDR2: SGHDT and YYEEEE. V lost 2 bases and J lost 7, with 24 bases in between. The CDR3 DNA sequence: TGTGCCAGCAGCTTAGCCGGGACACCCATCCCCGGTAGTGGCTACACCTTC. Translated: CASSLAGTPIPGSGYTF.

J is TRBJ2-7 and V is TRBV30, with D hard to call. Germline lookup yields CDR1 GTSNPN and CDR2 SVGIG (reference sequence). Trimming stripped 4 bases from V and 0 bases from J, with 10 bases between. The CDR3 sequence is 13 residues long. CDR3 residues: CAWTHILSYEQYF. CDR3 bases: TGTGCCTGGACCCACATCCTCTCCTACGAGCAGTACTTC.

The chain has TRBV11-2 and TRBJ2-3; 7 bases line up with TRBD2. V trimming: 4 bases; J trimming: 0 bases; junction bases outside the gene matches: 10. The CDR3 is 17 residues long. Germline assignment: CDR1 SGHAT and CDR2 FQNNGV. CDR3 coding DNA: TGTGCCAGCAGCTCCCCCGCGCGGGGGAGGAGCACAGATACGCAGTATTTT. As protein: CASSSPARGRSTDTQYF.

V and J are TRBV9 and TRBJ2-2, with TRBD2 matching over 13 bases. The V and J ends lost 4 bases and 7 bases, in that order; junction bases with no gene match: 7. The germline V gene encodes CDR1 SGDLS and CDR2 YYNGEE. The CDR3 is 16 amino acids. The chain's CDR3 is CASSTRLAGGVGELFF. In DNA, the CDR3 is TGTGCCAGCAGCACTCGACTAGCGGGAGGTGTCGGGGAGCTGTTTTTT. Full variable domain (outside the CDR3, taken from reference TRBV9 and TRBJ2-2): DSGVTQTPKHLITATGQRVTLRCSPRSGDLSVYWYQQSLDQGLQFLIQYYNGEERAKGNILERFSAQQFPDLHSELNLSSLELGDSALYFCASSTRLAGGVGELFFGEGSRLTVL.

V and J are TRBV5-4 and TRBJ1-2; tentative D call: TRBD1 (6 bases). Germline V gives CDR1 SGHNT, CDR2 YYREEE (reference sequence). Trimming pared 0 bases from V and 0 bases from J, leaving 9 bases between. This CDR3 is 15 amino acids long. CDR3 DNA sequence: TGTGCCAGCAGCTTGGAGTCAGGGGCTAACTATGGCTACACCTTC. Translating it yields CASSLESGANYGYTF.

The J gene is TRBJ2-3, the V gene TRBV11-2; D unresolved. V gave up 5 bases and J gave up 4 bases, with 10 bases separating them. This CDR3 region has 13 residues. Germline loops: CDR1 SGHAT, CDR2 FQNNGV. The CDR3 DNA sequence: TGTGCCAGCAGCCCCGACTCCCCAGATACGCAGTATTTT. Translation: CASSPDSPDTQYF.

Turning to this clone: One end of the junction varies from germline; a read error may be responsible. V is TRBV5-5 and J is TRBJ2-1, with D unclear. Germline-derived CDR1 and CDR2 are SGHKS and YYEKEE (reference sequence). CDR3 length: 11 amino acids. CDR3 loop: CASSSSNEQFF. The CDR3 nucleotides read TGTGCCAGCAGCTCCTCCAATGAGCAGTTCTTC. The variable domain in full, with the rest retrieved from reference TRBV5-5 and TRBJ2-1, is DAGVTQSPTHLIKTRGQQVTLRCSPISGHKSVSWYQQVLGQGPQFIFQYYEKEERGRGNFPDRFSARQFPNYSSELNVNALLLGDSALYLCASSSSNEQFFGPGTRLTVL.